Shown below are 23 T cell receptor beta chains from a single sample sequenced in a study of pediatric ulcerative colitis (dated by TCRdb to the late 2010s). Library construction relied on the immunoSEQ multiplex PCR assay. In TCRdb, the immuneACCESS table is reduced to in-frame sequences with V and J assigned. These tables do not hold every clone; where another copy was compared, an unresolved V gene accounts for under half, and the others remain unexplained. The sample table holds tens of thousands of clones, of which 70% to 80% were seen once. Together, the top ten hold around 5.2% of the sample. The specimen sequenced was blood. The source is a boy aged 5-17 years with moderate ulcerative colitis.

This rearrangement joins TRBV7-3 to TRBJ2-5, with a weak D call TRBD2 (5 bases). The CDR3 sequence is 18 residues long. The V and J ends lost 5 bases and 1 base respectively, with 23 bases between them. Germline V gives CDR1 SGHTA, CDR2 FQGTGA. CDR3 coding DNA: TGTGCCAGCAGCCGGAACCCTCTAGCATCGGCCCGCCAAGAGACCCAGTACTTC. Translation gives CASSRNPLASARQETQYF.

The V gene is TRBV5-1, the J gene TRBJ1-2; TRBD1 matches 8 bases. Germline V gene lookup returns CDR1 SGHRS and CDR2 YFSETQ. Unmatched junction bases numbered 8, after V lost 4 bases and J lost 3 bases. This CDR3 is built from 15 residues. CDR3 sequence reads: CASSPRQGKDYGYTF. CDR3 DNA sequence: TGCGCCAGCAGCCCCCGACAGGGGAAGGACTATGGCTACACCTTC.

The V call is TRBV19, the J call TRBJ2-7; D remains ambiguous. The CDR3 totals 15 residues. The V end was cut by 3 bases, the J end by 0 bases, with 12 bases between. CDR1 is LNHDA and CDR2 is SQIVND in the germline V gene (reference sequence). The CDR3 protein is CASSMVFAVSYEQYF. DNA for the CDR3: TGTGCCAGTAGTATGGTGTTTGCGGTCTCCTACGAGCAGTACTTC. The complete variable domain, with remaining parts taken from reference TRBV19 and TRBJ2-7, reads DGGITQSPKYLFRKEGQNVTLSCEQNLNHDAMYWYRQDPGQGLRLIYYSQIVNDFQKGDIAEGYSVSREKKESFPLTVTSAQKNPTAFYLCASSMVFAVSYEQYFGPGTRLTVT.

Only one count was recorded for this clone. The chain links TRBV19 to TRBJ1-1, with D possibly matching TRBD1 (6 bases). The CDR3 is made up of 17 amino acids. The germline CDR1 and CDR2 sequences are LNHDA and SQIVND (reference sequence). Trimming removed 5 bases from V and 2 bases from J, with 21 bases in between. The DNA of the CDR3 is TGTGCCAGTAGTGACCCTGGGGGGCCATCGGCAAACACTGAAGCTTTCTTT. This codes for CASSDPGGPSANTEAFF.

The chain has TRBV7-9 and TRBJ1-1, with a tentative D call TRBD1 (6 bases). CDR3 length: 13 residues. Germline V CDR1 and CDR2: SEHNR, FQNEAQ (reference sequence). With 8 bases removed from V and 4 bases from J, the gap between germline ends came to 14 bases. CDR3 nucleotides: TGTGCCAGCCTTGGTGGACAGAGCACTGAAGCTTTCTTT. It specifies CASLGGQSTEAFF. Together with reference TRBV7-9 and TRBJ1-1, the CDR3 gives the full variable domain: DTGVSQNPRHKITKRGQNVTFRCDPISEHNRLYWYRQTLGQGPEFLTYFQNEAQLEKSRLLSDRFSAERPKGSFSTLEIQRTEQGDSAMYLCASLGGQSTEAFFGQGTRLTVV.

The gene calls are TRBV5-1 and TRBJ2-3, with 12 positions matching TRBD2. The junction had 9 bases not matched to a gene; V was cut back by 6 bases and J by 4 bases. This CDR3 spans 16 amino acids. CDR1 SGHRS and CDR2 YFSETQ come from the germline V gene. DNA for the CDR3: TGCGCCAGCAAAGAACCTGGACTAGCGGGACCAGATACGCAGTATTTT. Translated, it gives CASKEPGLAGPDTQYF.

This clone is a singleton in its sample. The gene calls are TRBV5-1 and TRBJ1-3; D unclear. The germline V and J ends were trimmed by 2 bases and 0 bases, with 6 bases remaining between them. This CDR3 spans 14 amino acids. CDR1 and CDR2 from the germline V gene are SGHRS and YFSETQ. CDR3 region: CASSFGNSGNTIYF. As DNA, the CDR3 is TGCGCCAGCAGCTTCGGGAACTCTGGAAACACCATATATTTT.

The V call is TRBV5-6, the J call TRBJ2-3, with 13 positions matching TRBD2. CDR1 SGHDT and CDR2 YYEEEE come from the germline V gene. The junction had 7 bases not matched to a gene; V was cut back by 3 bases and J by 6 bases. CDR3 length: 16 amino acids. CDR3 DNA sequence: TGTGCCAGCAGCTGGCGACTAGCGGGAGGCGGGGATACGCAGTATTTT. It is translated as CASSWRLAGGGDTQYF.

This rearrangement joins TRBV6-5 to TRBJ1-1, with D tentatively TRBD1 (5 bases). The V and J ends lost 2 bases and 2 bases respectively, with 9 bases between them. Germline V CDR1 and CDR2: MNHEY, SVGAGI. The CDR3 sequence is 14 residues long. The CDR3 sequence: CASSYRGVNTEAFF. CDR3 DNA sequence: TGTGCCAGCAGTTACCGAGGGGTTAACACTGAAGCTTTCTTT.

This rearrangement joins TRBV10-1 to TRBJ2-4, with a possible D match to TRBD2 (5 bases). Looked up from germline, CDR1 is WNHNN and CDR2 is SYGVQD (reference sequence). The CDR3 has 17 residues. V lost 6 bases and J lost 8, with 26 bases in between. The CDR3: CASRELGLGRRIDIQYF. In nucleotides, the CDR3 is TGCGCCAGCAGGGAGCTAGGTTTAGGACGGAGGATTGACATTCAGTACTTC.

CDR3 nucleotide sequence: TGTGCCACCAGCAGAGATCGGGTCGGATCCTACGAGCAGTACTTC. It translates to CATSRDRVGSYEQYF. This sequence joins TRBV15 and TRBJ2-7; unclear D gene. The CDR3 consists of 15 residues. Trimming removed 0 bases at V and 1 base at J, with 10 bases between. The germline V gene encodes CDR1 LNHNV and CDR2 YYDKDF (reference sequence).

This clone has a single count. The chain links TRBV7-8 to TRBJ2-3; TRBD1 matches at 9 bases. Unmatched junction bases numbered 8, after V lost 5 bases and J lost 5 bases. The CDR3 contains 15 residues. From germline, CDR1 is SGHVS and CDR2 FQNEAQ. CDR3 in DNA: TGTGCCAGCAGCGGCAGGGACAGGGATAAAGATACGCAGTATTTT. This codes for CASSGRDRDKDTQYF. The full variable domain, rest sourced from reference TRBV7-8 and TRBJ2-3, is GAGVSQSPRYKVAKRGQDVALRCDPISGHVSLFWYQQALGQGPEFLTYFQNEAQLDKSGLPSDRFFAERPEGSVSTLKIQRTQQEDSAVYLCASSGRDRDKDTQYFGPGTRLTVL.

The chain joins TRBV2 to TRBJ1-1, with a tentative D call TRBD1 (5 bases). Trimming took 6 bases from V and 0 from J, leaving 11 bases between them. Germline V lookup: CDR1 SNHLY, CDR2 FYNNEI. This CDR3 region has 14 residues. CDR3 nucleotides: TGTGCCAGCAGCTCGGACATTTTGAACACTGAAGCTTTCTTT. Translating gives CASSSDILNTEAFF.

This chain joins TRBV11-2 and TRBJ2-1; D call uncertain. The CDR3 totals 13 residues. V lost 5 bases and J lost 9, with 14 bases in between. Germline CDR1 is SGHAT and CDR2 is FQNNGV. The CDR3 bases are TGTGCCAGCAGCGACGATCCCCTCGCTGAGCAGTTCTTC. Protein sequence: CASSDDPLAEQFF.

Only a few counts were recorded for this clone. The chain employs TRBV29-1 and TRBJ1-1, with D unclear. Per the germline V gene, CDR1 is SQVTM and CDR2 is ANQGSEA. V lost 4 bases and J 4 bases, leaving 7 bases between the germline ends. The CDR3 is 11 amino acids. CDR3 loop: CSVAALTEAFF. The CDR3 DNA sequence: TGCAGCGTTGCAGCGCTCACTGAAGCTTTCTTT.

The chain uses TRBV27 and TRBJ1-2, with D uncertain. Germline V CDR1 and CDR2: MNHEY, SMNVEV (reference sequence). CDR3 size: 17 residues. Between the trimmed V and J ends, which lost 2 bases and 7 bases, there was a span of 23 bases. The CDR3 DNA reads as TGTGCCAGCAGTTTACCCGGTGAGCACCCTCCCGGGAGTGGCTACACCTTC. It translates to CASSLPGEHPPGSGYTF.

This clone has only a few counts. The chain links TRBV5-1 to TRBJ1-1; 7 nucleotides align to TRBD1. CDR1 and CDR2 from the germline V gene are SGHRS and YFSETQ. The CDR3 consists of 15 residues. V lost 4 bases, J lost 6 bases, and 12 bases stayed unmatched. CDR3 region: CASSALTGTGAEAFF. In nucleotides, the CDR3 is TGCGCCAGCAGCGCCTTGACAGGGACGGGCGCTGAAGCTTTCTTT.

This clone was seen only a few times. The chain has TRBV6-1 and TRBJ2-7; a possible D gene is TRBD2 (5 bases). V lost 6 bases, J lost 3 bases, and 6 bases lay in between. Germline V gene data show CDR1 as MNHNS and CDR2 as SASEGT. This CDR3 has 11 amino acids. CDR3 sequence reads: CASRGVYEQYF. DNA of the CDR3: TGTGCCAGCAGGGGAGTCTACGAGCAGTACTTC.

The chain uses TRBV19 and TRBJ1-1; tentatively, D is TRBD1 (5 bases). Germline CDR1 and CDR2: LNHDA and SQIVND (reference sequence). The CDR3 runs to 14 residues. Trimming removed 3 bases from V and 6 bases from J, with 14 bases in between. The CDR3: CASSIEGFISEAFF. The CDR3 DNA follows: TGTGCCAGTAGTATCGAGGGGTTTATCTCTGAAGCTTTCTTT.

The chain employs TRBV11-2 and TRBJ2-2; no definite D call. The V end lost 5 bases, the J end lost 3 bases, and 10 bases lay between the germline ends. Germline assignment: CDR1 SGHAT and CDR2 FQNNGV. The CDR3 consists of 14 residues. The CDR3 coding sequence is TGTGCCAGCAGCAAGAACGCCGACACCGGGGAGCTGTTTTTT. Its protein product is CASSKNADTGELFF.

This rearrangement joins TRBV6-5 to TRBJ2-7, with D perhaps TRBD2 (5 bases). Between the trimmed V and J ends, which lost 7 bases and 3 bases, there was a span of 19 bases. The CDR3 has 15 amino acids. Germline CDR1 MNHEY, CDR2 SVGAGI. The CDR3 region has the DNA TGTGCCAGCATCAACCTCGGACGGGGAGTCTACGAGCAGTACTTC. Translated: CASINLGRGVYEQYF.

The V call is TRBV19, the J call TRBJ2-6; either TRBD1 or TRBD2 may fit D (5 bases each). Trimming pared 3 bases from V and 3 bases from J, leaving 12 bases between. Looked up from germline, CDR1 is LNHDA and CDR2 is SQIVND (reference sequence). This CDR3 region has 16 residues. Here the CDR3 DNA reads TGTGCCAGTAGTATGTGGGTGGGACGTGGGGCCAACGTCCTGACTTTC. Residues: CASSMWVGRGANVLTF.

The rearrangement links TRBV7-2 to TRBJ1-4; D is possibly TRBD1 (6 bases). Germline-derived CDR1 and CDR2 are SGHTA and FQGNSA. CDR3 length equals 15 residues. V dropped 6 bases and J dropped 2 bases, with 13 bases sitting between them. CDR3 sequence (DNA): TGTGCCAGCAGTACCAGAAGGGGGACTAATGAAAAACTGTTTTTT. This sequence encodes CASSTRRGTNEKLFF.